What follows are 7 T cell receptor beta chains derived from one specimen sequenced in a study of blood T cell repertoires in COVID-19. Sequencing was performed with immunoSEQ multiplex PCR; in TCRdb, only in-frame clones are kept and a portion is missing. This sample has 89,000 or so clones, with about 82% found just once. Sequenced input: peripheral blood. These receptors were collected from a man aged 50-59 years with active COVID-19.

V gene TRBV6-2 or TRBV6-3 combines with J gene TRBJ2-5; TRBD2 matches 8 bases. With V trimmed by 7 bases and J by 5 bases, 15 bases remained unmatched. Germline-derived CDR1 and CDR2 are MNHEY and SVGEGT. The CDR3 sequence is 16 residues long. CDR3 amino acids: CASTPGVAGRGETQYF. The CDR3 nucleotides are TGTGCCAGCACCCCAGGGGTAGCGGGGCGGGGGGAGACCCAGTACTTC.

The chain is built from TRBV9 and TRBJ2-5, with 9 bases that match TRBD2. The CDR3 length is 14 residues. V was pared by 3 bases and J by 6 bases, with 6 bases of the junction left unmatched. Germline assignment: CDR1 SGDLS and CDR2 YYNGEE. The CDR3 is CASSAGTSRQTQYF. DNA for the CDR3: TGTGCCAGCAGCGCCGGGACTAGCAGACAGACCCAGTACTTC.

This clone was seen a few times. The chain joins TRBV5-1 to TRBJ2-3; 8 bases align to TRBD2. In germline, CDR1 is SGHRS, CDR2 YFSETQ. V lost 4 bases and J lost 0; bases outside the gene matches: 16. The CDR3 covers 19 residues. CDR3 bases: TGCGCCAGCAGCGCGGGACTAGAGGGAATCTCCCATAGCACAGATACGCAGTATTTT. Amino acid sequence: CASSAGLEGISHSTDTQYF.

The chain links TRBV5-4 to TRBJ2-3; D may be TRBD1 (5 bases). V dropped 4 bases and J dropped 2 bases, with 11 bases sitting between them. The CDR3 has 14 amino acids. In germline, CDR1 is SGHNT, CDR2 YYREEE (reference sequence). In DNA, the CDR3 is TGTGCCAGCAGCCCCCAGGGCCCCACAGATACGCAGTATTTT. Its protein product is CASSPQGPTDTQYF.

This chain links TRBV18 with TRBJ1-3; D perhaps matches TRBD1 (6 bases). The germline gives CDR1 KGHSH, CDR2 LQKENI. V lost 6 bases and J 2 bases, leaving 8 bases between the germline ends. CDR3 length: 13 residues. CDR3 loop: CASSSGAGNTIYF. CDR3 nucleotides: TGTGCCAGCTCCTCAGGGGCTGGAAACACCATATATTTT.

J is TRBJ2-1 and V is TRBV7-9; 8 bases match TRBD2. Germline lookup yields CDR1 SEHNR and CDR2 FQNEAQ (reference sequence). The trim removed 3 bases at V and 9 bases at J, leaving 13 bases unmatched. This CDR3 region has 16 residues. This chain's CDR3 is CASSFVPGLVSTEQFF. The CDR3 coding sequence is TGTGCCAGCAGCTTTGTCCCGGGACTAGTATCGACTGAGCAGTTCTTC. Drawing the rest from reference TRBV7-9 and TRBJ2-1, the complete variable domain is DTGVSQNPRHKITKRGQNVTFRCDPISEHNRLYWYRQTLGQGPEFLTYFQNEAQLEKSRLLSDRFSAERPKGSFSTLEIQRTEQGDSAMYLCASSFVPGLVSTEQFFGPGTRLTVL.

The chain has TRBV11-2 and TRBJ1-1, with D uncertain. Germline CDR1 and CDR2: SGHAT and FQNNGV. The CDR3 runs 12 residues. Trimming cost V 6 bases and J 11 bases, with 16 bases left between them. CDR3 nucleotide sequence: TGTGCCAGCAGTTCCACGGGAATTGGCGCTTTCTTT. Protein: CASSSTGIGAFF. The full variable domain, completed using reference TRBV11-2 and TRBJ1-1, is EAGVAQSPRYKIIEKRQSVAFWCNPISGHATLYWYQQILGQGPKLLIQFQNNGVVDDSQLPKDRFSAERLKGVDSTLKIQPAKLEDSAVYLCASSSTGIGAFFGQGTRLTVV.